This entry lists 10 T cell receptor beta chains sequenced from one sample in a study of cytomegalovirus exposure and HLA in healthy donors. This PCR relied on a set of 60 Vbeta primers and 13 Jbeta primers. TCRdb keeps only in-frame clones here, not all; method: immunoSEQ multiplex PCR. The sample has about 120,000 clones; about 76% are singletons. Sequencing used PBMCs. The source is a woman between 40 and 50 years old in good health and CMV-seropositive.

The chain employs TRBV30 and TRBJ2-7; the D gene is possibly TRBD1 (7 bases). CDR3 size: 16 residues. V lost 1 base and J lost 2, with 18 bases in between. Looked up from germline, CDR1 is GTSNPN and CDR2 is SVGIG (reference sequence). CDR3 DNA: TGTGCCTGGAGTGCTCGGGGGACAGCCCGTACCTACGAGCAGTACTTC. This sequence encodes CAWSARGTARTYEQYF. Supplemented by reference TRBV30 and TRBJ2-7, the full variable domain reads SQTIHQWPATLVQPVGSPLSLECTVEGTSNPNLYWYRQAAGRGLQLLFYSVGIGQISSEVPQNLSASRPQDRQFILSSKKLLLSDSGFYLCAWSARGTARTYEQYFGPGTRLTVT.

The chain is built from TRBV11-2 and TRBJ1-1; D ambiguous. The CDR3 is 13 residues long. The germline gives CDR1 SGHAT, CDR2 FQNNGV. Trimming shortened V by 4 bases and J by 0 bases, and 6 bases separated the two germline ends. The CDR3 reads CASSSHMNTEAFF. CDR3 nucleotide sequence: TGTGCCAGCAGCTCCCACATGAACACTGAAGCTTTCTTT. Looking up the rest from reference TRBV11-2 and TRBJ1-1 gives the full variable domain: EAGVAQSPRYKIIEKRQSVAFWCNPISGHATLYWYQQILGQGPKLLIQFQNNGVVDDSQLPKDRFSAERLKGVDSTLKIQPAKLEDSAVYLCASSSHMNTEAFFGQGTRLTVV.

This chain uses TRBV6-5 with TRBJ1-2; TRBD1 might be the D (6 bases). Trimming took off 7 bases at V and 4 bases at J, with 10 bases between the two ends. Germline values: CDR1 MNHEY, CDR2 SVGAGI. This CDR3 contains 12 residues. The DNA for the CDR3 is TGTGCCAGCAAGGACAGCGTCTATGGCTACACCTTC. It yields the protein CASKDSVYGYTF.

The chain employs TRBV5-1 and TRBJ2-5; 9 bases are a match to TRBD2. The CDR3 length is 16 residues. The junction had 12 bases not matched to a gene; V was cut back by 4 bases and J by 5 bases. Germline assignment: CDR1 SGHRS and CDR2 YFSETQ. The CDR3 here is CASSPRLAATVETQYF. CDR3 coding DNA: TGCGCCAGCAGCCCAAGACTAGCGGCAACCGTGGAGACCCAGTACTTC.

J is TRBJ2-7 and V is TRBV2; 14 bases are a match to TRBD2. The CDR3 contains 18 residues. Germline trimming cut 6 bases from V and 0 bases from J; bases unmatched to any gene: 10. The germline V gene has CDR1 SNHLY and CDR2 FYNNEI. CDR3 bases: TGTGCCAGCAGAGTCCCGGGACTAGCGGGGGAGGCCTCCTACGAGCAGTACTTC. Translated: CASRVPGLAGEASYEQYF.

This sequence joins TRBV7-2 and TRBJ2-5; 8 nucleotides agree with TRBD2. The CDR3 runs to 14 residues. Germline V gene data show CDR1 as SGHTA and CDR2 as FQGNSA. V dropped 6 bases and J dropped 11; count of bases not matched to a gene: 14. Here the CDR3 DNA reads TGTGCCAGCAGGTCCGGGACTAGTGGGGGCGTGCAGTACTTC. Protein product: CASRSGTSGGVQYF.

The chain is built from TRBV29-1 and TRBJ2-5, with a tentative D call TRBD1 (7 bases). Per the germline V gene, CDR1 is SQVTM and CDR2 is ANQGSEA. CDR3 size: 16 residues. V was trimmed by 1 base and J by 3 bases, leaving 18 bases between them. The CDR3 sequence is CSVEVSGRTGEETQYF. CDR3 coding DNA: TGCAGCGTTGAAGTTTCGGGGAGGACAGGCGAAGAGACCCAGTACTTC.

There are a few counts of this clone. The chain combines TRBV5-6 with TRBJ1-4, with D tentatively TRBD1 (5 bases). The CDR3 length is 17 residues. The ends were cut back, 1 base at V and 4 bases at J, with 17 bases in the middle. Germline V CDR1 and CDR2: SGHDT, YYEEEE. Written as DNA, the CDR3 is TGTGCCAGCAGCTTGTATTTAGGGATGGGACTTAATGAAAAACTGTTTTTT. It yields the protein CASSLYLGMGLNEKLFF.

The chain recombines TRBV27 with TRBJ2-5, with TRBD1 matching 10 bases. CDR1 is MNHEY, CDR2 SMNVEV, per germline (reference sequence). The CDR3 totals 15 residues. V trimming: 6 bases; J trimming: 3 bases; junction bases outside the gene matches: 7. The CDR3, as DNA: TGTGCCAGCAGGCGACAGGGGGCGGTAAAAGAGACCCAGTACTTC. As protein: CASRRQGAVKETQYF.

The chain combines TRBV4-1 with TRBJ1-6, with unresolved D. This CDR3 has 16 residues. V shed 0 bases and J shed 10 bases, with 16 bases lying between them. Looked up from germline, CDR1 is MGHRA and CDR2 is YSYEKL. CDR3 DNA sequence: TGCGCCAGCAGCCAAGATCCGGGGAACCCTTCCTCACCCCTCCACTTT. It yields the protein CASSQDPGNPSSPLHF.